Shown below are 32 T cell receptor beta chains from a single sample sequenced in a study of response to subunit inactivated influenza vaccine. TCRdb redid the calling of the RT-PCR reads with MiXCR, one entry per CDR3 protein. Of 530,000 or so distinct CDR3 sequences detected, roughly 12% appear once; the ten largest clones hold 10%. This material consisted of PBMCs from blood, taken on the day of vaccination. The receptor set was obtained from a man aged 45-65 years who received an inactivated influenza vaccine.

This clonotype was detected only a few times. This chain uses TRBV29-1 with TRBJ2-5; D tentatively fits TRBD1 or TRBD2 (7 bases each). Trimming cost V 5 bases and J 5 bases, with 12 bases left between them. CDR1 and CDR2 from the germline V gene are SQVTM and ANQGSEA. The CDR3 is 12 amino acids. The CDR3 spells CSVPRGGETQYF. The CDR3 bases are TGCAGCGTTCCCAGGGGGGGGGAGACCCAGTACTTC.

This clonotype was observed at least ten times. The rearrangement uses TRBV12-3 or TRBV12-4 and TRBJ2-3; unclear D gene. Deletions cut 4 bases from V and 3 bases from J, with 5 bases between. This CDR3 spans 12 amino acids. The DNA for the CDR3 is TGTGCCAGCAGTTCTGAAACAGATACGCAGTATTTT. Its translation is CASSSETDTQYF.

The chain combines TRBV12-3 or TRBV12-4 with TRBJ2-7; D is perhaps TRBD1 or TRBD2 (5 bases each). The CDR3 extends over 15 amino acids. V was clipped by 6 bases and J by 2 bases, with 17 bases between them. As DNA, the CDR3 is TGTGCCAGCAGCCCGCGGCCAGGGACCACCTACGAGCAGTACTTC. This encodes CASSPRPGTTYEQYF.

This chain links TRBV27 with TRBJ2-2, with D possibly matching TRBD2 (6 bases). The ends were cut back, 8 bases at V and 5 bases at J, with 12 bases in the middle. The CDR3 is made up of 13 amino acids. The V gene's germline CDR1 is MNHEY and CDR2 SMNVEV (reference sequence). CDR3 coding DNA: TGTGCCAGCCGCACTAGCAGTACCGGGGAGCTGTTTTTT. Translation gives CASRTSSTGELFF.

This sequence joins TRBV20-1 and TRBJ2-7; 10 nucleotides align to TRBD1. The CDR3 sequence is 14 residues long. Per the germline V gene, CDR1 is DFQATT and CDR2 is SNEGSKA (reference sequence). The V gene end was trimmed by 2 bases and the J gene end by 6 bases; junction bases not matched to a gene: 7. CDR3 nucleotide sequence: TGCAGTGCTAGACCAACGACAGGGGGCGGCGAGCAGTACTTC. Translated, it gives CSARPTTGGGEQYF.

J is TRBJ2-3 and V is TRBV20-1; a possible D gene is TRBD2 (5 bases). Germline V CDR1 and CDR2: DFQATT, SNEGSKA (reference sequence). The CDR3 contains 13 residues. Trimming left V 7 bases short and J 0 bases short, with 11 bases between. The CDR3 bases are TGCAGTGTTGGACTGATAAGCACAGATACGCAGTATTTT. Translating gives CSVGLISTDTQYF.

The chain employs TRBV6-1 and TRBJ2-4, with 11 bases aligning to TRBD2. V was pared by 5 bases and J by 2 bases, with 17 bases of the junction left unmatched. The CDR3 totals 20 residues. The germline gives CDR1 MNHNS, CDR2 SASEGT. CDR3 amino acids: CASSPLTGTSGGGPKNIQYF. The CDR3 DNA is TGTGCCAGCAGTCCATTGACCGGGACTAGCGGAGGGGGACCCAAAAACATTCAGTACTTC.

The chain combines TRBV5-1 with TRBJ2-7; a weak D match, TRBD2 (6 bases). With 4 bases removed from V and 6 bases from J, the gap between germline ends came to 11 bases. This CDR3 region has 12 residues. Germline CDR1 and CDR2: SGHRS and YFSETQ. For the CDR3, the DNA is TGCGCCAGCAGCCGGGAGATTTCCGAGCAGTACTTC. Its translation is CASSREISEQYF.

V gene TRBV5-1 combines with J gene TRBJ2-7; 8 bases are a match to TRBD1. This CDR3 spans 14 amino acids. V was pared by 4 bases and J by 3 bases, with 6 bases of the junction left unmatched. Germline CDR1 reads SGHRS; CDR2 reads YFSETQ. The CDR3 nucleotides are TGCGCCAGCAGCAGATCGGGACAGGACTACGAGCAGTACTTC. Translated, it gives CASSRSGQDYEQYF.

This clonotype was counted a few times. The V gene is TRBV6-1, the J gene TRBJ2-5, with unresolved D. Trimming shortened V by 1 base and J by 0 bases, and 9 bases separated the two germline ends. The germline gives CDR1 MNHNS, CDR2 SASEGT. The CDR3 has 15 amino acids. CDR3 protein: CASSEGATHQETQYF. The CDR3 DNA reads TGTGCCAGCAGTGAAGGAGCTACACACCAAGAGACCCAGTACTTC.

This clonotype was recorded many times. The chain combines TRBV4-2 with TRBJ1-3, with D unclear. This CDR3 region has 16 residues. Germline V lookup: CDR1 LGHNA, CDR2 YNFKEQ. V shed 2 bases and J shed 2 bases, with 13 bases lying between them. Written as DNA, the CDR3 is TGTGCCAGCAGCCAACAAACGACCGGGGCTGGAAACACCATATATTTT. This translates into CASSQQTTGAGNTIYF.

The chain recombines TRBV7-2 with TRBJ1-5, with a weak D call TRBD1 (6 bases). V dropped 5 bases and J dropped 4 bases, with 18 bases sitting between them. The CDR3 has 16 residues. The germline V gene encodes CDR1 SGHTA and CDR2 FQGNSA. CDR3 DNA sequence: TGTGCCAGCAGCGCAGGGGCAGGGAAACGGAATCAGCCCCAGCATTTT. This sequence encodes CASSAGAGKRNQPQHF.

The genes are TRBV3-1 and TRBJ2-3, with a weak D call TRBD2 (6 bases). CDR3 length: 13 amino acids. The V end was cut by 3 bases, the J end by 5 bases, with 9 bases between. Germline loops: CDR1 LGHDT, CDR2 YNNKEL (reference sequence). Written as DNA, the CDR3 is TGTGCCAGCAGCCAGCCAGCGGGAGATACGCAGTATTTT. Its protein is CASSQPAGDTQYF.

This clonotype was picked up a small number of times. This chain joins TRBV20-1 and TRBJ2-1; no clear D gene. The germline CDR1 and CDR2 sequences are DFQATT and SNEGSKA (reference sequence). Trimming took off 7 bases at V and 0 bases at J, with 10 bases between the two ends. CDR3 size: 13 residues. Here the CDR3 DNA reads TGCAGTGTTTCGATGAGCTCCTACAATGAGCAGTTCTTC. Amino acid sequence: CSVSMSSYNEQFF.

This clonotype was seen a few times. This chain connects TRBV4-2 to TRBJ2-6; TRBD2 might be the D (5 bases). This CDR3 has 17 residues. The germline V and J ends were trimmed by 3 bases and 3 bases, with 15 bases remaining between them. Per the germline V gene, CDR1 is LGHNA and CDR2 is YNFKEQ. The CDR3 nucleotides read TGTGCCAGCAGCCAGCGAGAGGGCTTGGTTGGGGCCAACGTCCTGACTTTC. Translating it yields CASSQREGLVGANVLTF.

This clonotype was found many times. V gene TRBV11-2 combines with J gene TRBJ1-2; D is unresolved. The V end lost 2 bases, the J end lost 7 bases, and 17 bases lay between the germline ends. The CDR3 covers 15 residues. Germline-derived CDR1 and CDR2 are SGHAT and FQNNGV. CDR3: CASSLSDIMAGGYTF. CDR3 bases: TGTGCCAGCAGCTTATCCGACATTATGGCAGGTGGCTACACCTTC.

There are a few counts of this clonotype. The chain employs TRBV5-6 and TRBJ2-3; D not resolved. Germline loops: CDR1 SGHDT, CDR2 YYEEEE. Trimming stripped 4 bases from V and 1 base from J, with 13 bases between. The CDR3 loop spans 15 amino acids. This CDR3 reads CASSLRVWGTDTQYF. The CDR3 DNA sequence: TGTGCCAGCAGCCTCCGAGTATGGGGCACAGATACGCAGTATTTT.

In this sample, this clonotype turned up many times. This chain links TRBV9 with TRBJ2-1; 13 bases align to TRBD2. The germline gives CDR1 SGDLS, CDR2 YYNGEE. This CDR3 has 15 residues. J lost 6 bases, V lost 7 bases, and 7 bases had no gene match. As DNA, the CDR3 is TGTGCCAGCGGGCTTACTAGCGGGGGGGCCAATGAGCAGTTCTTC. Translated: CASGLTSGGANEQFF. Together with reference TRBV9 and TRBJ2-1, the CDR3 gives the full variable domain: DSGVTQTPKHLITATGQRVTLRCSPRSGDLSVYWYQQSLDQGLQFLIQYYNGEERAKGNILERFSAQQFPDLHSELNLSSLELGDSALYFCASGLTSGGANEQFFGPGTRLTVL.

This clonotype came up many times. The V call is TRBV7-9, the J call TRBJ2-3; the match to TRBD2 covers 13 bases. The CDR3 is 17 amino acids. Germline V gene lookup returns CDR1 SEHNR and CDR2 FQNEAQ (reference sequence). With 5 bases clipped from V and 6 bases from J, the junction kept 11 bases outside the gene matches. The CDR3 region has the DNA TGTGCCAGCAGCACCGGGACTAGCGGGACCCATTGGGATACGCAGTATTTT. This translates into CASSTGTSGTHWDTQYF.

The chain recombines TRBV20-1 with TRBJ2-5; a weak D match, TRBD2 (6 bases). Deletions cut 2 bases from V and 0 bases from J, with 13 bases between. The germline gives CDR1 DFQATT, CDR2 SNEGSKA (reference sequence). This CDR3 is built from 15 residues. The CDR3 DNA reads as TGCAGTGCTAGATTACGGGGGTCGTACCAAGAGACCCAGTACTTC. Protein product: CSARLRGSYQETQYF.

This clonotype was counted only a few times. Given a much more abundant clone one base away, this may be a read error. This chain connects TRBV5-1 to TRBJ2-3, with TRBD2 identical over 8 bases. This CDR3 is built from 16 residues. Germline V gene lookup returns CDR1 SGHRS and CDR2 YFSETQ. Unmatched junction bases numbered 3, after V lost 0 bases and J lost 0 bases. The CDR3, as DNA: TGCGCCAGCAGCTTGGACGTAGCGGGAAGCACAGATACGCAGTATTTT. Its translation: CASSLDVAGSTDTQYF. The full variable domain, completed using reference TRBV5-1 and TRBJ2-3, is KAGVTQTPRYLIKTRGQQVTLSCSPISGHRSVSWYQQTPGQGLQFLFEYFSETQRNKGNFPGRFSGRQFSNSRSEMNVSTLELGDSALYLCASSLDVAGSTDTQYFGPGTRLTVL.

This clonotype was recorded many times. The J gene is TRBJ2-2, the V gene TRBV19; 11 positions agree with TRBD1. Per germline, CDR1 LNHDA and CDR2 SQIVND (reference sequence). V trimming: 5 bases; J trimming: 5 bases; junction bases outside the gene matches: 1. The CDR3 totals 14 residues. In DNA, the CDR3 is TGTGCCAGTAGTCGGGACAGGGGGACCGGGGAGCTGTTTTTT. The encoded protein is CASSRDRGTGELFF.

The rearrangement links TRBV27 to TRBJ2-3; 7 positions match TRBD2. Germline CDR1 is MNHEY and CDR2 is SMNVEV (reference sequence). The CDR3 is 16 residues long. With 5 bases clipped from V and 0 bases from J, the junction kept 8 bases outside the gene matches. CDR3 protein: CASSILAGVSTDTQYF. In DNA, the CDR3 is TGTGCCAGCAGTATTCTGGCGGGAGTCAGCACAGATACGCAGTATTTT.

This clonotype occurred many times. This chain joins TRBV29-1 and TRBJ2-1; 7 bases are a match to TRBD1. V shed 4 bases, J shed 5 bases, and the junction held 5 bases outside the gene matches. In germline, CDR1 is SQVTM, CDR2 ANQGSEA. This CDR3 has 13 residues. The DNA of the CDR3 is TGCAGCGTTGGCGACAGGGTCCACAATGAGCAGTTCTTC. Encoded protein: CSVGDRVHNEQFF.

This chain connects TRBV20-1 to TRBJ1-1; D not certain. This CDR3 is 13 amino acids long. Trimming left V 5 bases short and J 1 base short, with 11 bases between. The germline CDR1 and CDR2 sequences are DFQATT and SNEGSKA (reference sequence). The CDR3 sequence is CSASRTGNTEAFF. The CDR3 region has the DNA TGCAGTGCTTCACGGACCGGGAACACTGAAGCTTTCTTT.

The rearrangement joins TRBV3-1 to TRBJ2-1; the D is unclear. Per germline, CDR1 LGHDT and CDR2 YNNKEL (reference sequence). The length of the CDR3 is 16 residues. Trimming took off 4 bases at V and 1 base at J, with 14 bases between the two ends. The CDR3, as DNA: TGTGCCAGCAGCCCCCGACTTAGAGAGTCCTACAATGAGCAGTTCTTC. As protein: CASSPRLRESYNEQFF.

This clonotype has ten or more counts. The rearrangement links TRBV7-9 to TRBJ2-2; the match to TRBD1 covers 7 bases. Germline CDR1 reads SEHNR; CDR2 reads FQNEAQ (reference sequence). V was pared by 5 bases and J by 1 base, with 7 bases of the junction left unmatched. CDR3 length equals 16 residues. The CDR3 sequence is CASSLKGALNTGELFF. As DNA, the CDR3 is TGTGCCAGCAGCCTCAAGGGGGCCCTGAACACCGGGGAGCTGTTTTTT.

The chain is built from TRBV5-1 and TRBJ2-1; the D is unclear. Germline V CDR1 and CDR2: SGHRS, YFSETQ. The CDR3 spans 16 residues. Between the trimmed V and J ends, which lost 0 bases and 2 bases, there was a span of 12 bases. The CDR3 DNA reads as TGCGCCAGCAGCTTGGCCACGAGTAGCCCCTACAATGAGCAGTTCTTC. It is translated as CASSLATSSPYNEQFF. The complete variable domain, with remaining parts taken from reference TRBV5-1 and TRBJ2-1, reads KAGVTQTPRYLIKTRGQQVTLSCSPISGHRSVSWYQQTPGQGLQFLFEYFSETQRNKGNFPGRFSGRQFSNSRSEMNVSTLELGDSALYLCASSLATSSPYNEQFFGPGTRLTVL.

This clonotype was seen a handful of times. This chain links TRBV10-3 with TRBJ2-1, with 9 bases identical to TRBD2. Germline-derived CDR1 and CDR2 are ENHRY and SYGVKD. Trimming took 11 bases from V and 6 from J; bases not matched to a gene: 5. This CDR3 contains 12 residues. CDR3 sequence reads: CAVPTSGNEQFF. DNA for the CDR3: TGTGCCGTCCCGACTAGCGGCAATGAGCAGTTCTTC.

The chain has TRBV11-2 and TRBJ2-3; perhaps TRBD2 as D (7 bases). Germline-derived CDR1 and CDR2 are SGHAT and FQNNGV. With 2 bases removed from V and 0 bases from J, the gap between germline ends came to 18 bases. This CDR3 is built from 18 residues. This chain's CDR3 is CASSLRGGGVTSTDTQYF. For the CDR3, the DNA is TGTGCCAGCAGCTTACGTGGAGGGGGGGTAACTAGCACAGATACGCAGTATTTT.

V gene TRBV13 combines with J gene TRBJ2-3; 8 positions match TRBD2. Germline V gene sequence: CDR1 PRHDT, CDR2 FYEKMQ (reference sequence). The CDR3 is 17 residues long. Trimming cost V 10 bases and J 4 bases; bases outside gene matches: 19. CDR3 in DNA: TGTGCCATGGGCCCTGCACCGATCTGCGGGGGGCCAGATACGCAGTATTTT. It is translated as CAMGPAPICGGPDTQYF.

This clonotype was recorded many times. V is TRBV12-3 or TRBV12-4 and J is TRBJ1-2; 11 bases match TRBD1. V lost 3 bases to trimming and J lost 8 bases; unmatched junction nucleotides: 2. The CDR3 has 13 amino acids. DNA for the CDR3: TGTGCCAGCAGTTTGGGGACAGGGGGGGGCTACACCTTC. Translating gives CASSLGTGGGYTF.